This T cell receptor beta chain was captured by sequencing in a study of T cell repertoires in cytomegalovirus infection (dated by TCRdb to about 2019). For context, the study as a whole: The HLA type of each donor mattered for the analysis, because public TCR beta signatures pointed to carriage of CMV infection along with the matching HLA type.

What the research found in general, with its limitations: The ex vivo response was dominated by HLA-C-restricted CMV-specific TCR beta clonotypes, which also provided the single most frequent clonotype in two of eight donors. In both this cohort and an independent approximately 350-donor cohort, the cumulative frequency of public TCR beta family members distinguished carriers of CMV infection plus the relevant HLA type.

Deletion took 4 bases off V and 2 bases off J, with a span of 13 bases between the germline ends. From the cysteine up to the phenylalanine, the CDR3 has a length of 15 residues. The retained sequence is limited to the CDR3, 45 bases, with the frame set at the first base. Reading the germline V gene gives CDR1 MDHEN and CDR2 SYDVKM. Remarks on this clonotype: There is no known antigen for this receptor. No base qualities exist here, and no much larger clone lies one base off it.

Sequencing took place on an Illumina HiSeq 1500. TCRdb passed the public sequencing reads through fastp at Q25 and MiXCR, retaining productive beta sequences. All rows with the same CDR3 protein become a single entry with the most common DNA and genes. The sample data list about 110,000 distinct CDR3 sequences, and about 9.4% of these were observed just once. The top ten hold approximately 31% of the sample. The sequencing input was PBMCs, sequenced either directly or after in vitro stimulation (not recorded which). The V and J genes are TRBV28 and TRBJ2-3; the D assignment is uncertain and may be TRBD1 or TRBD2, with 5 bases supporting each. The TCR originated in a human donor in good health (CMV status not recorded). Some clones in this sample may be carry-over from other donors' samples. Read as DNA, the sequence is TGTGCCAGCAGTTCCGGGGCCCAGAACACAGATACGCAGTATTTT. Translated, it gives CASSSGAQNTDTQYF. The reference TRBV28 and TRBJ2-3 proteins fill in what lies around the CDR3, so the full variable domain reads DVKVTQSSRYLVKRTGEKVFLECVQDMDHENMFWYRQDPGLGLRLIYFSYDVKMKEKGDIPEGYSVSREKKERFSLILESASTNQTSMYLCASSSGAQNTDTQYFGPGTRLTVL.